The 11 T cell receptor beta chains presented below share a single source sample, sequenced in a study of PD-1 blockade in classical Hodgkin lymphoma. Time point specified: newly diagnosed, previously untreated cHL patient sample. Thawed PBMCs yielded CD4+ T cells through magnetic negative selection. Produced via immunoSEQ multiplex PCR; TCRdb's table is partial and in-frame only. The data show 3,000 to 4,000 clones, about four fifths seen once. Sequences were obtained from CD4+ T cells from blood. Every receptor here comes from a human donor with classical Hodgkin lymphoma.

As concerns this clone: One junction end disagrees with the germline gene, perhaps due to a read error. The CDR3 DNA reads TGTGCTAGCAGCTCCGGCGGAACCTTCCAAGAGACCCAGTACTTC. It translates to CASSSGGTFQETQYF. The V gene is TRBV7-7, the J gene TRBJ2-5, with D hard to call. This CDR3 spans 15 amino acids. CDR1 and CDR2 (germline): SSHAT, FNYEAQ (reference sequence).

The chain carries TRBV6-6 and TRBJ1-1; D gene ambiguous. The CDR3 has 12 residues. Germline lookup yields CDR1 MNHNY and CDR2 SVGAGI (reference sequence). V lost 5 bases and J lost 7, with 11 bases in between. The CDR3 loop is CASSSPTREAFF. The CDR3 DNA is TGTGCCAGCAGTAGCCCGACTCGTGAAGCTTTCTTT.

This sequence joins TRBV2 and TRBJ1-1, with a tentative D call TRBD1 (6 bases). Germline V lookup: CDR1 SNHLY, CDR2 FYNNEI. The germline V and J ends were trimmed by 0 bases and 4 bases, with 12 bases remaining between them. The CDR3 extends over 15 amino acids. The CDR3 DNA reads as TGTGCCAGCAGTGAAGCGGGGGGGCTGAGCACTGAAGCTTTCTTT. The encoded protein is CASSEAGGLSTEAFF.

This chain connects TRBV28 to TRBJ2-1, with a possible D match to TRBD2 (7 bases). Germline V gene sequence: CDR1 MDHEN, CDR2 SYDVKM. V was pared by 5 bases and J by 0 bases, with 14 bases between. CDR3 length: 16 residues. For the CDR3, the DNA is TGTGCCAGCAGTCCTGGGGGGGGCAGCTCCTACAATGAGCAGTTCTTC. It yields the protein CASSPGGGSSYNEQFF.

Only a few counts were recorded for this clone. V and J are TRBV7-9 and TRBJ2-1, with D unclear. The germline V gene encodes CDR1 SEHNR and CDR2 FQNEAQ (reference sequence). V was clipped by 6 bases and J by 2 bases, with 8 bases between them. The CDR3 is 13 residues long. The CDR3 here is CASRQDPYNEQFF. The CDR3 bases are TGTGCCAGCAGACAAGACCCCTACAATGAGCAGTTCTTC.

This chain uses TRBV5-1 with TRBJ2-2; no reliable D call. CDR1 and CDR2 from the germline V gene are SGHRS and YFSETQ. The CDR3 sequence is 15 residues long. V was trimmed by 0 bases and J by 0 bases, leaving 6 bases between them. Written as DNA, the CDR3 is TGCGCCAGCAGCTTGGACCTCGCGAACACCGGGGAGCTGTTTTTT. Translated, it gives CASSLDLANTGELFF.

The V and J genes are TRBV18 and TRBJ2-2, with a tentative D call TRBD1 (5 bases). V shed 2 bases and J shed 0 bases, with 7 bases lying between them. This CDR3 is 15 amino acids long. Looked up from germline, CDR1 is KGHSH and CDR2 is LQKENI. The CDR3 loop is CASSPDSSNTGELFF. In DNA, the CDR3 is TGTGCCAGCTCACCAGACAGTTCGAACACCGGGGAGCTGTTTTTT.

The chain recombines TRBV5-1 with TRBJ2-1, with 7 bases lining up with TRBD2. This CDR3 has 15 residues. Germline values: CDR1 SGHRS, CDR2 YFSETQ. The V gene end was trimmed by 0 bases and the J gene end by 4 bases; junction bases not matched to a gene: 4. CDR3 nucleotide sequence: TGCGCCAGCAGCTTGGCCGTGGGAGGGTACAATGAGCAGTTCTTC. As protein: CASSLAVGGYNEQFF.

The chain joins TRBV5-1 to TRBJ2-5, with 14 bases fitting TRBD2. The CDR3 has 16 amino acids. Germline assignment: CDR1 SGHRS and CDR2 YFSETQ. J gave up 5 bases and V 4 bases, and 7 bases lay outside the gene matches. CDR3 residues: CASSTGTSGSRETQYF. The CDR3 coding sequence is TGCGCCAGCAGCACTGGGACTAGCGGGAGTCGGGAGACCCAGTACTTC.

This chain uses TRBV25-1 with TRBJ2-2; the D is unclear. Germline values: CDR1 MGHDK, CDR2 SYGVNS. This CDR3 spans 14 amino acids. With 3 bases removed from V and 6 bases from J, the gap between germline ends came to 11 bases. The CDR3 DNA follows: TGTGCCAGCAGTGATCCCCGTGGGGCCGGGGAGCTGTTTTTT. Translation: CASSDPRGAGELFF. The whole variable domain, filled in from reference TRBV25-1 and TRBJ2-2, reads EADIYQTPRYLVIGTGKKITLECSQTMGHDKMYWYQQDPGMELHLIHYSYGVNSTEKGDLSSESTVSRIRTEHFPLTLESARPSHTSQYLCASSDPRGAGELFFGEGSRLTVL.

The V gene is TRBV7-2, the J gene TRBJ2-5; D ambiguous. This CDR3 has 14 residues. Trimming pared 0 bases from V and 1 base from J, leaving 6 bases between. Germline CDR1 reads SGHTA; CDR2 reads FQGNSA. This CDR3 is CASSLAGSQETQYF. The CDR3 bases are TGTGCCAGCAGCTTAGCCGGCAGCCAAGAGACCCAGTACTTC.